The 5 T cell receptor beta chains reported below all come from one sample, sequenced in a study of blood T cells in healthy people across ages. Combining a sample-barcoded 5' primer with a J-beta primer mix, a second PCR ran for about 7 to 12 cycles. Via MiXCR, TCRdb re-called the 5' RACE reads, giving one row per CDR3 protein. The table shows over a million distinct CDR3 sequences, with roughly 60% occurring only once. Input material: blood. These receptors were taken from a man between 18 and 35 years old in good health.

The rearrangement uses TRBV6-5 and TRBJ1-5, with D possibly TRBD1 on 6 matching bases. CDR3 length: 13 amino acids. Deletions cut 7 bases from V and 7 bases from J, with 14 bases between. The germline gives CDR1 MNHEY, CDR2 SVGAGI. The CDR3 here is CASTWTAGQPQHF. The CDR3 DNA reads as TGTGCCAGCACTTGGACAGCAGGACAGCCCCAGCATTTT.

The genes are TRBV10-2 and TRBJ2-1, with TRBD2 identical over 10 bases. The trim removed 10 bases at V and 8 bases at J, leaving 8 bases unmatched. Germline CDR1 and CDR2: WSHSY and SAAADI. The CDR3 totals 13 residues. CDR3 nucleotide sequence: TGCGCCATGCAGCGGGGGGGCCGGGATGAGCAGTTCTTC. Its protein product is CAMQRGGRDEQFF.

The V and J genes are TRBV4-3 and TRBJ2-7, with 11 nucleotides matching TRBD2. The CDR3 totals 16 residues. Germline V gene lookup returns CDR1 LGHNA and CDR2 YSLEER. J was trimmed by 2 bases and V by 0 bases; bases with no gene match: 3. The CDR3 is CASSQDLAGGTYEQYF. DNA for the CDR3: TGCGCCAGCAGCCAAGATCTAGCGGGGGGCACCTACGAGCAGTACTTC.

The chain uses TRBV18 and TRBJ2-7; the D gene is possibly TRBD2 (5 bases). The CDR3 loop spans 14 amino acids. V gave up 1 base and J gave up 2 bases, with 9 bases separating them. From germline, CDR1 is KGHSH and CDR2 LQKENI. The CDR3 bases are TGTGCCAGCTCACCACTTGACTACCCCTACGAGCAGTACTTC. This translates into CASSPLDYPYEQYF.

The V gene is TRBV7-9, the J gene TRBJ1-2; D not resolved. The CDR3 runs to 15 residues. The germline V and J ends were trimmed by 4 bases and 0 bases, with 12 bases remaining between them. Looked up from germline, CDR1 is SEHNR and CDR2 is FQNEAQ (reference sequence). The CDR3 DNA reads TGTGCCAGCAGCTACCAATTGTCCCCTAACTATGGCTACACCTTC. This gives the protein CASSYQLSPNYGYTF.